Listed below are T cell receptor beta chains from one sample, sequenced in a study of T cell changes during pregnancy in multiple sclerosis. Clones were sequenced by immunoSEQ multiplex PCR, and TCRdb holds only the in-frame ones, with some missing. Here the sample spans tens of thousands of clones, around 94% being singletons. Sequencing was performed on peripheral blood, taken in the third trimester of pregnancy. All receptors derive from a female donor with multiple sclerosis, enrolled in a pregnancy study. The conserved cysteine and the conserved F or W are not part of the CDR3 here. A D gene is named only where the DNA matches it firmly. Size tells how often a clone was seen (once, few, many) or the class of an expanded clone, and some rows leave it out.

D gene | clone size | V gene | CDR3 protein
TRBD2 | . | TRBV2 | ASRGTRPNTGELF
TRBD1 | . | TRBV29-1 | SATGVSHEQY
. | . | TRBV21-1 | ASSSLTGGLGEAF
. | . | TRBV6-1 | ASSEVGSREGYGYT
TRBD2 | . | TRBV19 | ASSMVAGPTYEQY
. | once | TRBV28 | ASSSKGGKRLKETQY
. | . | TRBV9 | ASSPLRGEQF
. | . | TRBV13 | ASSPPLRSGNEQF
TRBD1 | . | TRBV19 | ASSPGTGPEAF
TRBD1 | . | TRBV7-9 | ASSYITGVYGYT
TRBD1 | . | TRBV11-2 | ASSLGWDRGYEQY
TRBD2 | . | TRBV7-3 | ASSLGGGFSYEQY
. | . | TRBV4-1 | ASSQVVSNQPQH
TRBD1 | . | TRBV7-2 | ASSLKVGSGGFEAF
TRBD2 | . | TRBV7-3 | ASSPTSGSDNEQF
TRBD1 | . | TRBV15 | ATSREDRRTGELF
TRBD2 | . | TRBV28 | ASSLWRTSGTYEQY
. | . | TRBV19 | ASSIQGGYNEQF
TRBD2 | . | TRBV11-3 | ASSLGDRLAGREGYNEQF
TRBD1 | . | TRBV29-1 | SARTGTNEQF
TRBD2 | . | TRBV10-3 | AVGTMYGGEQF
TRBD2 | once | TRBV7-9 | ASSLVTSGHQETQY
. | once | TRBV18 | ASSRSGAGNTIY
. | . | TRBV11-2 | ASIRAAGWDNEQF
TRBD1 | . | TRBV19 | ASSMTGASAGELF
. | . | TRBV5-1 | ASSLGEITGNTIY
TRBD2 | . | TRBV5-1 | ASSEGGPEEQF
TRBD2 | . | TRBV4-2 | ASSQVAGTSAYNEQF
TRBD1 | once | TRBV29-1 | SVEDRGQGSDYGYT
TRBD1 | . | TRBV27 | ASSPRDRGLGETQY
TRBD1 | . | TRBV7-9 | ASSPPMGDSFFYEQY
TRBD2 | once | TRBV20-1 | SARLAGGQF
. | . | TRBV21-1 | ASTLPWAPISYEQY
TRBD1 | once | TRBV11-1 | ASRPTGTGAEQY
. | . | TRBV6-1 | ASSVAQEGSEQY
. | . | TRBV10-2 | ASSEGGTYGYT
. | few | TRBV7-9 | ASSLSTANNEQF
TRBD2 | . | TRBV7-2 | ASSLKIPGTSGSNEQF
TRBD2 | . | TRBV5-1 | ASSLSRTRVADEQF
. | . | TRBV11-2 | ASSSPGGNEQF
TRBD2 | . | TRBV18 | ASSPPGLAGGDEQF
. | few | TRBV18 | ASSPTRQAWGSHTGELF
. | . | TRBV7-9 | ASSLYLSGTDTQY
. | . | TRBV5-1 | ASSLTGEPAN
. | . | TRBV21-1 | ASSHSTIAEAF
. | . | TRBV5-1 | ASSRADTQY
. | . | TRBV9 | ASSVAGTIKDTQY
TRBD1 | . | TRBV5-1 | ASSPQGTGGEQY
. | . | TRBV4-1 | ASSLVAERLFDEQF
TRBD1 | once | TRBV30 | AWTGQINEKLF
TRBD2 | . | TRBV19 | ASSSRTSGSRNEQF
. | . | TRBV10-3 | AISDRVPETQY
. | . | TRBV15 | ATSRDKTATNEKLF
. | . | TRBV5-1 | ASSLGGSWNTEAF
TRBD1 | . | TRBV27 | ASREDRNSYEQY